One and the same sample provided the 2 T cell receptor beta chains below, sequenced in a study of control samples from healthy donors and cancer patients. Sequencing used immunoSEQ multiplex PCR; TCRdb keeps in-frame clones, though not all of them. The data show around 94,000 clones, under 95% seen once. Sequencing was performed on blood. These TCRs come from a woman aged 18-29 years in good health.

The V call is TRBV14, the J call TRBJ1-3, with TRBD1 as a possible D gene (5 bases). The V end lost 4 bases, the J end lost 3 bases, and 7 bases lay between the germline ends. Germline CDR1 is SGHDN and CDR2 is FVKESK. The CDR3 sequence is 13 residues long. This CDR3 reads CASSRGYGNTIYF. CDR3 DNA: TGTGCCAGCAGCCGGGGGTATGGAAACACCATATATTTT.

The chain has TRBV27 and TRBJ1-5; 8 nucleotides line up with TRBD1. The CDR3 consists of 15 residues. Germline V gene lookup returns CDR1 MNHEY and CDR2 SMNVEV (reference sequence). Trimming at V came to 4 bases and at J to 7 bases, leaving 9 bases not matched to a gene. CDR3 amino acids: CASSSTPDRGQPQHF. The CDR3 DNA reads TGTGCCAGCAGTTCCACCCCAGACAGGGGCCAGCCCCAGCATTTT.